This is a list of T cell receptor beta chains from one sample in a study of OX40 agonist ivuxolimab in advanced cancers. Produced via immunoSEQ multiplex PCR; TCRdb's table is partial and in-frame only. Of about 53,000 clones in the sample, roughly nine tenths were seen once. This specimen consisted of CD4+ or CD8+ T cells sorted from blood, obtained in a trial of the OX40 agonist ivuxolimab. These receptors came from an adult with an advanced solid tumor such as melanoma, head and neck, liver or kidney cancer. CDR3s leave out the opening cysteine and the closing phenylalanine or tryptophan.

TRBV29-1	TRBJ2-7	SVELGQGVNEQY
TRBV6-5	TRBJ2-7	ASSNQQGVGYEQY
TRBV6-1	TRBJ2-2	ASTSTRLDTGELF
TRBV5-4	TRBJ2-2	ASSSGQSNTGELF
TRBV27	TRBJ1-1	ASRRGQGAVGTEAF
TRBV5-1	TRBJ2-7	ASSLNGRASYEQY
TRBV18	TRBJ2-6	ASSLGTGGVGANVLT
TRBV10-2	TRBJ2-7	ASSEGLTYEQY
TRBV27	TRBJ2-6	ASSQTGANVLT
TRBV29-1	TRBJ2-1	SVVGQGLYNEQF
TRBV5-6	TRBJ2-2	ASSVGQGVGTGELF
TRBV6-1	TRBJ2-7	ASTPAGVGEQY
TRBV7-2	TRBJ2-6	ASSLEPGSVSGANVLT
TRBV6-1	TRBJ2-3	ASSELGLGDTQY
TRBV19	TRBJ2-1	ASRGSYNEQF
TRBV6-1	TRBJ1-5	ASSIDRAHNQPQH
TRBV5-1	TRBJ2-7	ASSISTGRGSYEQY
TRBV7-8	TRBJ2-3	ASSSTGSTDTQY
TRBV10-3	TRBJ1-6	ATQQGGSPLH
TRBV30	TRBJ1-5	AWSSRGNQPQH
TRBV23-1	TRBJ1-2	ASSQSTPNYGYT
TRBV4-2	TRBJ2-1	ASSQEPIEASVIYNEQF
TRBV29-1	TRBJ2-7	SVGDLYEQY
TRBV5-4	TRBJ2-1	ASSSPTGYGYEQF
TRBV7-2	TRBJ2-1	ASSLAGGPFNEQF
TRBV5-8	TRBJ2-1	ASSFGQAGSYNEQF
TRBV4-1	TRBJ1-2	ASSQLPGQGGYGYT
TRBV7-8	TRBJ2-7	ASSLQRSGYEQY
TRBV5-5	TRBJ2-1	ASSPQGGDEQF
TRBV7-9	TRBJ2-1	ASSQNPGMGYNEQF
TRBV7-9	TRBJ1-5	ASGKGVGNQPQH
TRBV28	TRBJ1-2	ASSFQVFGYT
TRBV6-1	TRBJ1-4	ASSGDRGRFEKLF
TRBV2	TRBJ2-1	ATEGGATGNNEQF
TRBV7-8	TRBJ2-5	ASSLVPGTGEETQY
TRBV7-9	TRBJ1-4	ASSSGQENEKLF
TRBV2	TRBJ1-1	ASSAPPGGRTEAF
TRBV7-6	TRBJ2-3	ASSFGAGSTDTQY
TRBV18	TRBJ1-5	ASSPGGQGQPQH
TRBV4-2	TRBJ2-3	ASSQAEREGDTQY
TRBV30	TRBJ1-2	AWSVRDYDGYT
TRBV9	TRBJ2-5	ASSAGLAATQY
TRBV28	TRBJ2-2	ASRPHWKMGELF
TRBV9	TRBJ2-7	ASSVAGSTYEQY
TRBV11-2	TRBJ2-1	ASSLAGPVNEQF
TRBV28	TRBJ2-1	ASSPPGQGEFNEQF
TRBV5-1	TRBJ2-3	ASSLGDRDTDTQY
TRBV5-1	TRBJ1-6	ASSLGQANSPLH
TRBV28	TRBJ2-3	ASSANSIASTDTQY
TRBV4-1	TRBJ2-7	ASSQDGNRENEQY
TRBV7-9	TRBJ2-6	ASKTSGANVLT
TRBV5-1	TRBJ2-2	ASSLGRGGTGELF
TRBV6-5	TRBJ2-7	ASSYSVVGSSYEQY
TRBV11-2	TRBJ2-3	ASSFIGTSTDTQY